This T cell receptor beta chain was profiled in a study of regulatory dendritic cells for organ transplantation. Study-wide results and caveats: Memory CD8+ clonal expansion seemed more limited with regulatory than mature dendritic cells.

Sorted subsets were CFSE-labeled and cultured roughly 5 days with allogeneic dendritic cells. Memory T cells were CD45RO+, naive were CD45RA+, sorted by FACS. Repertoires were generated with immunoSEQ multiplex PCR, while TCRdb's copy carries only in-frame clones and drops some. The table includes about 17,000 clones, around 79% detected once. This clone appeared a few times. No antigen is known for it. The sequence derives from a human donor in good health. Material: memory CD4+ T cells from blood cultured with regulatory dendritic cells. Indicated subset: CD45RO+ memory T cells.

The CDR3 DNA sequence: TGTGCCAGCAGCTTGGAATCTAGCGGGGGTACCTACAATGAGCAGTTCTTC. Its translation is CASSLESSGGTYNEQFF. The V call is TRBV5-4, the J call TRBJ2-1; 10 nucleotides agree with TRBD2. V lost 0 bases to trimming and J lost 2 bases; unmatched junction nucleotides: 5. The length of the CDR3 is 17 residues. CDR1 is SGHNT and CDR2 is YYREEE in the germline V gene (reference sequence).